Following are 5 T cell receptor beta chains from one sample sequenced in a study of T cell repertoires in cytomegalovirus infection. TCRdb fed the reads into MiXCR, producing one record per CDR3 protein. The table records over 150,000 distinct CDR3 sequences, roughly a fifth of them present only once. What was sequenced was PBMCs. The receptor source for this set is a human donor in good health (CMV status not recorded). Some clones in this sample may be carry-over from other donors' samples.

The count of this clonotype is one. V usage is TRBV4-3 and J usage is TRBJ2-2; 8 bases are a match to TRBD2. The germline CDR1 and CDR2 sequences are LGHNA and YSLEER. This CDR3 has 17 residues. J was trimmed by 1 base and V by 4 bases; bases with no gene match: 8. CDR3 nucleotides: TGCGCCAGCAGCCTCCTAGGGCTAGCGGGGAACACCGGGGAGCTGTTTTTT. It yields the protein CASSLLGLAGNTGELFF.

This clonotype occurred many times. The CDR3 region has the DNA TGTGCCAGCAGCTTAGGCCCGGGGACTAGCGGGGGGAACCAAGAGACCCAGTACTTC. Encoded protein: CASSLGPGTSGGNQETQYF. The gene calls are TRBV7-6 and TRBJ2-5; 15 bases line up with TRBD2. V shed 1 base and J 0 bases; nucleotides not matched to a gene: 6. The V gene's germline CDR1 is SGHVS and CDR2 FNYEAQ. This CDR3 contains 19 residues.

In this sample, this clonotype turned up many times. CDR3 loop: CASSPLRLVQGRYGYTF. The CDR3 nucleotides are TGTGCCAGCAGCCCCCTCCGGCTCGTTCAGGGTCGTTATGGCTACACCTTC. V usage is TRBV11-2 and J usage is TRBJ1-2; perhaps TRBD1 as D (5 bases). Germline CDR1 SGHAT, CDR2 FQNNGV. Trimming took off 5 bases at V and 5 bases at J, with 24 bases between the two ends. This CDR3 has 17 residues. Supplemented by reference TRBV11-2 and TRBJ1-2, the full variable domain reads EAGVAQSPRYKIIEKRQSVAFWCNPISGHATLYWYQQILGQGPKLLIQFQNNGVVDDSQLPKDRFSAERLKGVDSTLKIQPAKLEDSAVYLCASSPLRLVQGRYGYTFGSGTRLTVV.

The rearrangement uses TRBV7-4 and TRBJ1-5, with 7 bases matching TRBD1. V lost 5 bases, J lost 2 bases, and 9 bases stayed unmatched. The germline V gene has CDR1 SGHVT and CDR2 SQSDAQ. This CDR3 region has 16 residues. The CDR3 bases are TGTGCCAGCAGCCTGGCAACAGGGGTTCGCAATCAGCCCCAGCATTTT. It translates to CASSLATGVRNQPQHF.

The gene calls are TRBV5-1 and TRBJ2-1; 15 nucleotides line up with TRBD2. The CDR3 extends over 19 amino acids. The V segment lost 0 bases and the J segment 7 bases; nucleotides outside the gene matches: 11. Germline V gene sequence: CDR1 SGHRS, CDR2 YFSETQ. CDR3 sequence (DNA): TGCGCCAGCAGCTTGGGGGATGGACTAGCGGGAGGGGGGGGGAATGAGCAGTTCTTC. Its protein is CASSLGDGLAGGGGNEQFF.